Following are 8 T cell receptor beta chains from one sample sequenced in a study of cytomegalovirus exposure and HLA in healthy donors. 60 Vbeta and 13 Jbeta primers were used in PCR. Generated by immunoSEQ multiplex PCR, the TCRdb table keeps only in-frame clones and is missing some. Of over 75,000 clones in the sample, approximately 84% were seen once. The sequencing input was PBMCs. These receptors were collected from a woman younger than 30 in good health and CMV-seropositive.

The table lists this clone with a few counts. The chain uses TRBV5-5 and TRBJ1-1, with D unresolved. In germline, CDR1 is SGHKS, CDR2 YYEKEE (reference sequence). Trimming took off 4 bases at V and 6 bases at J, with 13 bases between the two ends. CDR3 length equals 13 residues. The CDR3 DNA sequence: TGTGCCAGCAGCCTAGAACAAGTATCTGAAGCTTTCTTT. The encoded protein is CASSLEQVSEAFF.

This chain uses TRBV29-1 with TRBJ2-4, with D possibly matching TRBD1 (5 bases). This CDR3 contains 12 residues. Per germline, CDR1 SQVTM and CDR2 ANQGSEA. V was cut by 4 bases and J by 2 bases, with 6 bases left in between. CDR3 loop: CSVAGSKNIQYF. DNA of the CDR3: TGCAGCGTTGCAGGGTCCAAAAACATTCAGTACTTC.

This rearrangement joins TRBV6-5 to TRBJ1-2; D is ambiguous. V was shortened by 10 bases and J by 7 bases, with 25 bases between the two germline ends. The CDR3 totals 15 residues. CDR1 MNHEY and CDR2 SVGAGI come from the germline V gene. The CDR3 region has the DNA TGTGCCACCACCCGCGTGGAGGGAAGTGTGAGTGGCTACACCTTC. This gives the protein CATTRVEGSVSGYTF.

The chain combines TRBV5-1 with TRBJ2-3; TRBD1 agrees at 7 bases. Germline V CDR1 and CDR2: SGHRS, YFSETQ. CDR3 length: 16 residues. Trimming at V came to 2 bases and at J to 2 bases, leaving 8 bases not matched to a gene. The CDR3 is CASSFRGQRNTDTQYF. DNA for the CDR3: TGCGCCAGCAGCTTTCGGGGACAGCGCAACACAGATACGCAGTATTTT.

The chain recombines TRBV27 with TRBJ1-5; D is undetermined. Trimming stripped 3 bases from V and 0 bases from J, with 9 bases between. CDR3 size: 15 residues. The germline CDR1 and CDR2 sequences are MNHEY and SMNVEV (reference sequence). The CDR3 DNA reads TGTGCCAGCAGTTTTGAGGCGTATAGCAATCAGCCCCAGCATTTT. Translation: CASSFEAYSNQPQHF.

The count of this clone is one. The chain joins TRBV28 to TRBJ2-4; tentative D call: TRBD2 (6 bases). Germline V CDR1 and CDR2: MDHEN, SYDVKM. V was shortened by 7 bases and J by 7 bases, with 14 bases between the two germline ends. The CDR3 totals 13 residues. The DNA of the CDR3 is TGTGCCAGCAAAAGGGAGGCGGGTAACATTCAGTACTTC. It yields the protein CASKREAGNIQYF.

This chain uses TRBV9 with TRBJ1-1; D is possibly TRBD1 (6 bases). CDR3 length: 14 amino acids. The germline gives CDR1 SGDLS, CDR2 YYNGEE. V lost 4 bases and J lost 5, with 15 bases in between. CDR3 sequence: CASSRDRLLTEAFF. DNA of the CDR3: TGTGCCAGCAGCCGCGACAGGTTACTTACTGAAGCTTTCTTT.

CDR3 sequence reads: CASSQTGTGANVLTF. CDR3 DNA: TGCGCCAGCAGCCAGACAGGGACTGGGGCCAACGTCCTGACTTTC. The V gene is TRBV4-1, the J gene TRBJ2-6, with TRBD1 matching 7 bases. The CDR3 length is 15 residues. CDR1 is MGHRA and CDR2 is YSYEKL in the germline V gene. With 3 bases clipped from V and 2 bases from J, the junction kept 1 base outside the gene matches.